This TCR beta chain was documented in a study of shared clonotypes between healthy human individuals. Repertoires were generated with immunoSEQ multiplex PCR, while TCRdb's copy carries only in-frame clones and drops some. The sample yields approximately 2,000,000 clones, roughly 90% seen once. This clone has just one count. Other DNA sequences of this sample code for an identical CDR3. V was clipped by 2 bases and J by 8 bases, with 12 bases between them. The CDR3 covers 14 residues. Germline assignment: CDR1 KGHSH and CDR2 LQKENI. The chain employs TRBV18 and TRBJ1-4; D is perhaps TRBD1 (6 bases). The sequence came from a man in his late teens or twenties in good health. Some clones in this sample may be carry-over from other donors' samples. Sequencing was performed on naive CD4+ T cells from PBMCs. Subset indicated: CD45RA+ positively selected. CDR3 sequence reads: CASSPGQLGEKLFF. In nucleotides, the CDR3 is TGTGCCAGCTCACCAGGACAGCTTGGAGAAAAACTGTTTTTT.